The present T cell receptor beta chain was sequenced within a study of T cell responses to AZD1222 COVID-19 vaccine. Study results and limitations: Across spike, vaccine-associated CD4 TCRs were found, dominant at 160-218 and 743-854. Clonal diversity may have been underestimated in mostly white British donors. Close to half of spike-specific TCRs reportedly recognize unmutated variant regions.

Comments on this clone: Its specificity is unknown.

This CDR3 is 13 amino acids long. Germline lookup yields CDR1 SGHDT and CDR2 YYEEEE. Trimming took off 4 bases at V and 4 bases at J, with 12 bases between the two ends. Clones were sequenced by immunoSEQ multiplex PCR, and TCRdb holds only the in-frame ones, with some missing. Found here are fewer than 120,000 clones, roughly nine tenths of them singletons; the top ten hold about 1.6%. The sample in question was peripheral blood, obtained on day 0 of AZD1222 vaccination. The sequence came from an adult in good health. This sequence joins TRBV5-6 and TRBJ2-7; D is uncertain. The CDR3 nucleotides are TGTGCCAGCAGCCCCCTGCTTATATACGAGCAGTACTTC. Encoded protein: CASSPLLIYEQYF.